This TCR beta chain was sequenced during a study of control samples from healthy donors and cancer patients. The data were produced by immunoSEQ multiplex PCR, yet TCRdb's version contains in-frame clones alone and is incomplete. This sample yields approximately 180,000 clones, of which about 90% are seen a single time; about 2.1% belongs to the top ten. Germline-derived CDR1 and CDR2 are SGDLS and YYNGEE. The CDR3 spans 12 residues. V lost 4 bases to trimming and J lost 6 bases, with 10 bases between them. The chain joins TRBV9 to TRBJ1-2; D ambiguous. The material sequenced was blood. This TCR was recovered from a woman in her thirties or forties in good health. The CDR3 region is CASSSPGHGYTF. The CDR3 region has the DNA TGTGCCAGCAGCTCCCCAGGACATGGCTACACCTTC.